This record covers a single T cell receptor beta chain. Its antigen is unidentified. The TRB cDNA libraries were prepared by 5' RACE with UMI labels. TCRdb reprocessed the 5' RACE reads and keeps a single row for each CDR3 protein, giving no DNA. Its clone listing holds about 89,000 distinct CDR3 sequences. The data belong to a study of CXCR3-negative and CXCR3-positive naive CD8 T cells. Study summary: Libraries each contributed about 1.5 +/- 0.3 million TRB reads, for roughly 130 million in total. Study-wide results and limits: Higher TRB CDR3 hydrophobicity marked CXCR3-positive naive cells relative to CXCR3-negative naive cells. Diversity ran similarly high across both naive subsets but far lower in memory CD8+ cells.

In germline, CDR1 is LNHNV, CDR2 YYDKDF (reference sequence). The CDR3 spans 16 residues. The TCR was taken from a human donor in good health. Some clones in this sample may be carry-over from other donors' samples. This chain links TRBV15 with TRBJ2-1; TCRdb designates TRBD2, a call that cannot be tested without DNA. Sample: naive CXCR3+ CD8+ T cells from blood. The subset is: CD45RO-CCR7+CD27+CD95- naive CD8+ T cells expressing CXCR3 (TNR3+). The CDR3 loop reads CATTSGRADAKNEQFF.